What follows describes a single T cell receptor beta chain. Its target is not known. Each patient went into thyroid surgery without having received any treatment. Looked up from germline, CDR1 is DFQATT and CDR2 is SNEGSKA (reference sequence). This CDR3 has 15 residues. V lost 3 bases to trimming and J lost 5 bases; unmatched junction nucleotides: 11. This sample was included in a study of metastatic and nonmetastatic thyroid tumors. Whole-study context: Repertoire comparison spanned blood and tumor or nodule tissue of malignant and benign thyroid patients.

The study's findings and limits: As reported, TCR beta diversity in blood and tumor was significantly higher in malignant thyroid tumors than in benign nodules.

Per the authors' pipeline: In papillary thyroid cancer, a distant-metastasis classifier was built using CDR3 differences across clinicopathological groups. TCRdb reprocessed the PCR reads using MiXCR. The V and J calls reflect TCRdb's pipeline rather than the authors' work. The table lists about 16,000 clones, 20% to 25% of them singletons. The rearrangement links TRBV20-1 to TRBJ2-7; the match to TRBD1 covers 9 bases. This TCR was sampled from a female donor with papillary thyroid cancer or a benign thyroid nodule (not recorded which). Some clones in this sample may be carry-over from other donors' samples. Sequencing was carried out using tumor tissue. CDR3 nucleotides: TGCAGTGCTAGCGATCGGACAGGGGCTTCCAACGAGCAGTACTTC. Protein sequence: CSASDRTGASNEQYF.